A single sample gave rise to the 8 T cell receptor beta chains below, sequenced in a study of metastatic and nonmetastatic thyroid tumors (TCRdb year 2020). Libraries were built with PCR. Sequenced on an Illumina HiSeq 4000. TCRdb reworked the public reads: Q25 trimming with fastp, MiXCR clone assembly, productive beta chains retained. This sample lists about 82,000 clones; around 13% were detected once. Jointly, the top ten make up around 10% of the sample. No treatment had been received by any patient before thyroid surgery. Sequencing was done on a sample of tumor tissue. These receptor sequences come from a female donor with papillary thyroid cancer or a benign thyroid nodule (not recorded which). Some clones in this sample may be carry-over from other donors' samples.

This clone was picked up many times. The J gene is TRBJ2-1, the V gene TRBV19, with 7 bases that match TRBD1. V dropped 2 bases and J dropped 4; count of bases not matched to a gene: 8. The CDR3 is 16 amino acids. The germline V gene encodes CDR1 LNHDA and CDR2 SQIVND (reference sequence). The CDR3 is CASSIIRGHLYNEQFF. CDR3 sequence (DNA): TGTGCCAGTAGTATAATTAGGGGGCATTTGTACAATGAGCAGTTCTTC. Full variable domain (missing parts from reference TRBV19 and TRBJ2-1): DGGITQSPKYLFRKEGQNVTLSCEQNLNHDAMYWYRQDPGQGLRLIYYSQIVNDFQKGDIAEGYSVSREKKESFPLTVTSAQKNPTAFYLCASSIIRGHLYNEQFFGPGTRLTVL.

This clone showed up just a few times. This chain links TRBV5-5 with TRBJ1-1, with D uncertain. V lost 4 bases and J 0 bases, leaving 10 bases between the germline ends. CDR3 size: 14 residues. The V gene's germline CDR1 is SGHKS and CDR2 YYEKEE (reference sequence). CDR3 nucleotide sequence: TGTGCCAGCAGCCGAGGACGGTTGAACACTGAAGCTTTCTTT. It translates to CASSRGRLNTEAFF.

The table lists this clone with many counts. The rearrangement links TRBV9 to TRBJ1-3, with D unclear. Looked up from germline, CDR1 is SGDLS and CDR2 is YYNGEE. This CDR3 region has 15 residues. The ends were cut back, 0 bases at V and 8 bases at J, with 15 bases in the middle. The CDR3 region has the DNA TGTGCCAGCAGCGTAGGATATAGGGTTTGGGACACCATATATTTT. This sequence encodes CASSVGYRVWDTIYF.

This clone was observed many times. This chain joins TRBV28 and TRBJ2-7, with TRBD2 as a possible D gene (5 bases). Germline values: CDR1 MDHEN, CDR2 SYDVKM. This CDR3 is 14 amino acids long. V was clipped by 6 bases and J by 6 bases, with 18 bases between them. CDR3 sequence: CASRLTGSRGEQYF. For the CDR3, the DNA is TGTGCCAGCAGGCTGACGGGAAGTCGCGGCGAGCAGTACTTC.

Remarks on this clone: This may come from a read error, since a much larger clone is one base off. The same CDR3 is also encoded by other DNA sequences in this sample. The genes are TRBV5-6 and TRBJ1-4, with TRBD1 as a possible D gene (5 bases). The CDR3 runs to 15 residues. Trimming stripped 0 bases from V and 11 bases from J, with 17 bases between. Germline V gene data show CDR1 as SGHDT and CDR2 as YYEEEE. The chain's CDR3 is CASSLGITAGEKLFF. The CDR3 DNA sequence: TGTGCCAGCAGCTTGGGAATAACAGCGGGGGAGAAACTGTTTTTT.

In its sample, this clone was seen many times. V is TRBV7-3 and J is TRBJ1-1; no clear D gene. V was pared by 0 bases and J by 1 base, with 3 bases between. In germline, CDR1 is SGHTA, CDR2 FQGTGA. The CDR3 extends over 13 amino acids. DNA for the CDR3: TGTGCCAGCAGCTTAACTACGAACACTGAAGCTTTCTTT. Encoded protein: CASSLTTNTEAFF.

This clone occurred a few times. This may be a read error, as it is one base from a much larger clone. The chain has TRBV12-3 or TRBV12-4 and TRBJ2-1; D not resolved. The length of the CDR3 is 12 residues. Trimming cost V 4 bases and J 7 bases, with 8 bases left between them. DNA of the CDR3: TGTGCCAGCAGTTCCCCGGTGAATGAGCAGTTCTTC. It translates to CASSSPVNEQFF.

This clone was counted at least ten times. CDR3 nucleotides: TGTGCCACCCCGTCCTCGAGAGTCGACAACACCGGGGAGCTGTTTTTT. Protein product: CATPSSRVDNTGELFF. The chain carries TRBV9 and TRBJ2-2; no clear D. The ends were cut back, 9 bases at V and 2 bases at J, with 20 bases in the middle. The CDR3 consists of 16 residues. Germline V gene lookup returns CDR1 SGDLS and CDR2 YYNGEE. The variable domain in full, completed from reference TRBV9 and TRBJ2-2, reads DSGVTQTPKHLITATGQRVTLRCSPRSGDLSVYWYQQSLDQGLQFLIQYYNGEERAKGNILERFSAQQFPDLHSELNLSSLELGDSALYFCATPSSRVDNTGELFFGEGSRLTVL.